The following is a TCR beta chain sequence with its context. Its antigen is as yet unknown. This sample is drawn from a study of identical twins. Study observations and caveats: Out-of-frame beta chain sequences displayed weaker excess sharing between twins.

Trimming pared 0 bases from V and 7 bases from J, leaving 10 bases between. The length of the CDR3 is 12 residues. Germline assignment: CDR1 DFQATT and CDR2 SNEGSKA (reference sequence). TCRdb re-called the 5' RACE reads with MiXCR, one entry per CDR3 protein. The top ten hold about 9% of the sample, which has hundreds of thousands of distinct CDR3 sequences, roughly an eighth seen once. The TCR was taken from a woman aged 18-29 years in good health. This chain links TRBV20-1 with TRBJ2-7, with D hard to call. Material for sequencing was memory (CD45RO+) T cells sorted from blood. The CDR3 region has the DNA TGCAGTGCTAGAGATGGGCCCGAAGAGCAGTACTTC. Its protein product is CSARDGPEEQYF.